Below, 26 T cell receptor beta chains from the same sample are listed, as sequenced in a study of cytomegalovirus exposure and HLA in healthy donors. The protocol was immunoSEQ multiplex PCR, while the TCRdb copy is restricted to in-frame clones and leaves out a portion. In the table there are about 140,000 clones, roughly 86% of which are singletons. The sequenced sample consisted of PBMCs. These receptors all come from a woman in her twenties or thirties in good health and CMV-seronegative.

There are a few counts of this clone. The chain carries TRBV4-2 and TRBJ2-7, with 7 nucleotides matching TRBD1. With V trimmed by 5 bases and J by 3 bases, 7 bases remained unmatched. The germline V gene encodes CDR1 LGHNA and CDR2 YNFKEQ. CDR3 length equals 14 residues. The CDR3 DNA reads as TGTGCCAGCAGCGCCCAGGGGGTTATCTACGAGCAGTACTTC. Its protein product is CASSAQGVIYEQYF.

This clone was counted once. The junction shows a germline mismatch at one end, possibly a read error. V and J are TRBV27 and TRBJ2-5; D may be TRBD2 (7 bases). Germline V gives CDR1 MNHEY, CDR2 SMNVEV (reference sequence). This CDR3 contains 15 residues. CDR3 nucleotide sequence: TGTGCCAGCACTTTACGGGGGGCGCCAACGGAGACCCAGTACTTC. This encodes CASTLRGAPTETQYF.

The chain joins TRBV5-1 to TRBJ2-3; 7 bases are a match to TRBD2. From germline, CDR1 is SGHRS and CDR2 YFSETQ. The length of the CDR3 is 16 residues. V dropped 0 bases and J dropped 0; count of bases not matched to a gene: 4. In nucleotides, the CDR3 is TGCGCCAGCAGCTTGGAGCCTAGCGGTAGCACAGATACGCAGTATTTT. Its protein is CASSLEPSGSTDTQYF. The full variable domain, with the rest looked up from reference TRBV5-1 and TRBJ2-3, is KAGVTQTPRYLIKTRGQQVTLSCSPISGHRSVSWYQQTPGQGLQFLFEYFSETQRNKGNFPGRFSGRQFSNSRSEMNVSTLELGDSALYLCASSLEPSGSTDTQYFGPGTRLTVL.

With regard to this clone: One junction end disagrees with the germline gene, perhaps due to a read error. The chain carries TRBV29-1 and TRBJ1-2; D gene unclear. CDR3 length: 12 residues. Germline CDR1 and CDR2: SQVTM and ANQGSEA. In DNA form, the CDR3 reads TGCAGCGTAGAAGACTTTAACTATGGCTACACCTTC. Its protein is CSVEDFNYGYTF.

V usage is TRBV6-1 and J usage is TRBJ2-7; D unclear. The V and J ends lost 10 bases and 2 bases respectively, with 12 bases between them. Germline CDR1 reads MNHNS; CDR2 reads SASEGT. This CDR3 is built from 12 residues. The CDR3 DNA reads as TGTGCCATATTTACAGATGCCTACGAGCAGTACTTC. Translating gives CAIFTDAYEQYF.

Only a few counts were recorded for this clone. The chain couples TRBV6-5 to TRBJ1-2, with D perhaps TRBD1 (5 bases). The CDR3 covers 10 residues. Germline values: CDR1 MNHEY, CDR2 SVGAGI. With 11 bases removed from V and 8 bases from J, the gap between germline ends came to 12 bases. The CDR3 DNA is TGTGCCTCATATCGGGGGGGCTACACCTTC. Amino acids: CASYRGGYTF.

Here the CDR3 reads CASSFTPGRVSSGGVKFF. The CDR3 bases are TGTGCCAGCAGCTTTACCCCGGGGCGAGTATCAAGCGGGGGGGTAAAGTTCTTC. V gene TRBV7-2 combines with J gene TRBJ2-1; TRBD2 matches 10 bases. V shed 3 bases, J shed 14 bases, and the junction held 22 bases outside the gene matches. The CDR3 loop spans 18 amino acids. The V gene's germline CDR1 is SGHTA and CDR2 FQGNSA.

The chain combines TRBV7-2 with TRBJ1-5; D might be TRBD1 (5 bases). CDR3 size: 14 residues. From germline, CDR1 is SGHTA and CDR2 FQGNSA. V shed 1 base and J shed 1 base, with 5 bases lying between them. CDR3 loop: CASSLDRSNQPQHF. Here the CDR3 DNA reads TGTGCCAGCAGCTTAGACAGGAGCAATCAGCCCCAGCATTTT.

This clone has a handful of counts. The chain uses TRBV4-2 and TRBJ1-6, with 9 bases lining up with TRBD1. CDR1 LGHNA and CDR2 YNFKEQ come from the germline V gene. The CDR3 is made up of 16 amino acids. J gave up 5 bases and V 2 bases, and 4 bases lay outside the gene matches. Here the CDR3 reads CASSQSRTGDNSPLHF. CDR3 in DNA: TGTGCCAGCAGCCAATCGCGGACAGGGGATAATTCACCCCTCCACTTT.

The table lists this clone with a few counts. V and J are TRBV14 and TRBJ2-7, with 9 bases identical to TRBD1. With V trimmed by 4 bases and J by 2 bases, 6 bases remained unmatched. Germline CDR1 SGHDN, CDR2 FVKESK. CDR3 length: 15 residues. CDR3 residues: CASSLTGQGTYEQYF. The CDR3 DNA follows: TGTGCCAGCAGCCTGACGGGACAGGGCACCTACGAGCAGTACTTC.

The V gene is TRBV7-9, the J gene TRBJ2-5, with TRBD1 matching over 8 bases. The CDR3 runs 15 residues. Trimming cost V 1 base and J 0 bases; bases outside gene matches: 1. Per the germline V gene, CDR1 is SEHNR and CDR2 is FQNEAQ (reference sequence). The CDR3 DNA follows: TGTGCCAGCAGCTTAGGGGACAGGTACCAAGAGACCCAGTACTTC. Encoded protein: CASSLGDRYQETQYF.

V is TRBV30 and J is TRBJ1-2; D uncertain. The CDR3 consists of 12 residues. Trimming took off 4 bases at V and 2 bases at J, with 8 bases between the two ends. Germline CDR1 is GTSNPN and CDR2 is SVGIG (reference sequence). The CDR3 coding sequence is TGTGCCTGGACAGGCCGAAACTATGGCTACACCTTC. It yields the protein CAWTGRNYGYTF.

The chain employs TRBV18 and TRBJ1-4; weak D call: TRBD1 (5 bases). Germline assignment: CDR1 KGHSH and CDR2 LQKENI. CDR3 size: 14 residues. Deletions cut 4 bases from V and 1 base from J, with 7 bases between. The CDR3 coding sequence is TGTGCCAGCTCACGGCAGGGAACTAATGAAAAACTGTTTTTT. Amino acid sequence: CASSRQGTNEKLFF.

The chain combines TRBV15 with TRBJ1-1; 8 bases map to TRBD1. The ends lost 5 bases at V and 5 bases at J; junction bases unmatched: 10. The CDR3 loop spans 15 amino acids. From germline, CDR1 is LNHNV and CDR2 YYDKDF (reference sequence). CDR3 sequence reads: CATSQTRTGRTEAFF. For the CDR3, the DNA is TGTGCCACCAGCCAAACCCGGACAGGGCGGACTGAAGCTTTCTTT.

The CDR3 coding sequence is TGCGCCAGCAGTCAACCCGGGACAGGTAGTCAGGAGCAGTACTTC. Translation: CASSQPGTGSQEQYF. The chain combines TRBV4-1 with TRBJ2-7; 8 bases align to TRBD1. The CDR3 consists of 15 residues. Per germline, CDR1 MGHRA and CDR2 YSYEKL. Losses at the gene ends were 6 bases for V and 7 bases for J; bases not matched to a gene: 14.

The rearrangement joins TRBV28 to TRBJ2-7, with 11 bases that match TRBD1. There are 15 residues in the CDR3. With 4 bases clipped from V and 0 bases from J, the junction kept 2 bases outside the gene matches. Germline lookup yields CDR1 MDHEN and CDR2 SYDVKM. The CDR3 DNA reads as TGTGCCAGCAGTTCGGGGACAGGGGGCTCCTACGAGCAGTACTTC. It codes for CASSSGTGGSYEQYF.

V is TRBV6-5 and J is TRBJ1-2, with 7 nucleotides matching TRBD1. CDR3 length equals 16 residues. Germline V gives CDR1 MNHEY, CDR2 SVGAGI. After removal of 2 bases from V and 3 bases from J, the junction contained 9 bases not matched to a gene. This chain's CDR3 is CASSYLGRGTYYGYTF. For the CDR3, the DNA is TGTGCCAGCAGTTACCTGGGCAGGGGGACTTACTATGGCTACACCTTC.

The chain links TRBV10-3 to TRBJ1-3; D gene uncertain. The CDR3 runs to 15 residues. Germline V gene sequence: CDR1 ENHRY, CDR2 SYGVKD. V shed 0 bases and J shed 0 bases, with 6 bases lying between them. CDR3 in amino acids: CAISESGSSGNTIYF. The CDR3 nucleotides are TGTGCCATCAGTGAGTCCGGGAGCTCTGGAAACACCATATATTTT.

V gene TRBV5-1 combines with J gene TRBJ2-7, with 8 bases fitting TRBD1. V was clipped by 0 bases and J by 2 bases; unmatched bases: 10. Germline V gene data show CDR1 as SGHRS and CDR2 as YFSETQ. The CDR3 extends over 17 amino acids. The CDR3 here is CASSLAIGTGIPYEQYF. DNA for the CDR3: TGCGCCAGCAGCTTGGCAATAGGGACAGGCATCCCCTACGAGCAGTACTTC.

The V and J genes are TRBV5-8 and TRBJ2-7, with TRBD2 as a possible D gene (6 bases). V dropped 7 bases and J dropped 3 bases, with 14 bases sitting between them. This CDR3 contains 13 residues. Germline V gene sequence: CDR1 SGHTS, CDR2 YDEGEE. The CDR3 sequence is CASRRGTVYEQYF. DNA of the CDR3: TGTGCCAGCCGGCGAGGGACTGTCTACGAGCAGTACTTC.

The chain is built from TRBV5-5 and TRBJ1-2; the match to TRBD1 covers 7 bases. This CDR3 is built from 15 residues. The J segment lost 2 bases and the V segment lost 5 bases, leaving 9 bases of the junction unmatched. CDR1 and CDR2 (germline): SGHKS, YYEKEE (reference sequence). The CDR3 DNA reads TGTGCCAGCAGTATACAGGGGACCCTCAACTATGGCTACACCTTC. The encoded protein is CASSIQGTLNYGYTF.

The chain couples TRBV7-2 to TRBJ1-1; weak D call: TRBD1 (5 bases). Germline V gene lookup returns CDR1 SGHTA and CDR2 FQGNSA. The CDR3 is made up of 15 amino acids. Trimming took off 0 bases at V and 2 bases at J, with 10 bases between the two ends. This chain's CDR3 is CASSLAPQGNTEAFF. DNA of the CDR3: TGTGCCAGCAGCTTAGCACCGCAGGGTAACACTGAAGCTTTCTTT.

The sample holds a few counts of this clone. This chain connects TRBV2 to TRBJ2-1; TRBD2 matches 14 bases. This CDR3 is built from 15 residues. CDR1 is SNHLY and CDR2 is FYNNEI in the germline V gene. V shed 6 bases, J shed 9 bases, and the junction held 7 bases outside the gene matches. The CDR3 is CASSSTSGGAVEQFF. The DNA for the CDR3 is TGTGCCAGCAGCTCGACTAGCGGGGGGGCGGTTGAGCAGTTCTTC.

This chain links TRBV27 with TRBJ2-2; 7 nucleotides match TRBD2. From germline, CDR1 is MNHEY and CDR2 SMNVEV (reference sequence). The ends lost 2 bases at V and 1 base at J; junction bases unmatched: 10. There are 18 residues in the CDR3. CDR3 nucleotides: TGTGCCAGCAGTTTACTCCGCCCCCAGCGGGGGAACACCGGGGAGCTGTTTTTT. This encodes CASSLLRPQRGNTGELFF.

V and J are TRBV20-1 and TRBJ2-3, with 7 bases lining up with TRBD2. Germline assignment: CDR1 DFQATT and CDR2 SNEGSKA (reference sequence). This CDR3 has 11 residues. CDR3 nucleotides: TGCAGCGCCCCGGGGGGAGATACGCAGTATTTT. This gives the protein CSAPGGDTQYF.

V usage is TRBV5-4 and J usage is TRBJ2-1, with 12 bases identical to TRBD2. The CDR3 loop spans 17 amino acids. Per the germline V gene, CDR1 is SGHNT and CDR2 is YYREEE (reference sequence). The V and J ends lost 2 bases and 6 bases, in that order; junction bases with no gene match: 9. Here the CDR3 DNA reads TGTGCCAGCAGCTTAGGTCCTAGCGGGGGGGCTAGCAATGAGCAGTTCTTC. Translating it yields CASSLGPSGGASNEQFF. Using reference TRBV5-4 and TRBJ2-1 for the parts outside the CDR3, the full variable domain is ETGVTQSPTHLIKTRGQQVTLRCSSQSGHNTVSWYQQALGQGPQFIFQYYREEENGRGNFPPRFSGLQFPNYSSELNVNALELDDSALYLCASSLGPSGGASNEQFFGPGTRLTVL.